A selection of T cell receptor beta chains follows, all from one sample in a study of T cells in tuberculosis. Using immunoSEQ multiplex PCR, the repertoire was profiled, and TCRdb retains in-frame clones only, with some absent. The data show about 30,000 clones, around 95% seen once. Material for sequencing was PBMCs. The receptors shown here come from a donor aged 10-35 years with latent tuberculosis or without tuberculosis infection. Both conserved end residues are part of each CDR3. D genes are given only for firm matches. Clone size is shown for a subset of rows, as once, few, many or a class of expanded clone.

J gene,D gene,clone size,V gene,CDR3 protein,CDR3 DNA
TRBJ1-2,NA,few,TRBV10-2,CASSETVLFGYTF,TGCGCCAGCAGTGAGACCGTCCTATTTGGCTACACCTTC
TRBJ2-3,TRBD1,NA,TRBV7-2,CASSRPRDRDTDTQYF,TGTGCCAGCAGCAGACCCCGGGACAGGGACACAGATACGCAGTATTTT
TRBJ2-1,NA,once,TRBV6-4,CASSEGSGVLYEQFF,TGTGCCAGCAGCGAAGGGTCGGGAGTTCTTTATGAGCAGTTCTTC
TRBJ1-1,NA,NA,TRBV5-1,CASSFVRNTEAFF,TGCGCCAGCAGCTTTGTGAGGAACACTGAAGCTTTCTTT
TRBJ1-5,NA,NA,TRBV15,CATSRDSGGNQPQHF,TGTGCCACCAGCAGAGATTCAGGGGGCAATCAGCCCCAGCATTTT
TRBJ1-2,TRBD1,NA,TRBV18,CASSPTGAGGYGYTF,TGTGCCAGCTCACCAACGGGGGCAGGGGGCTATGGCTACACCTTC
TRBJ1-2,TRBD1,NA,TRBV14,CASSPRDRGNRGYTF,TGTGCCAGCAGCCCACGAGACAGGGGTAATAGAGGCTACACCTTC
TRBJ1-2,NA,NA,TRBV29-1,CSVRGGDYGYTF,TGCAGCGTTAGGGGGGGGGACTATGGCTACACCTTC
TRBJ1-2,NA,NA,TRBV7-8,CASSLAGTPYGYTF,TGTGCCAGCAGCTTGGCCGGGACACCCTATGGCTACACCTTC
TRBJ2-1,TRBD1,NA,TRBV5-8,CASSLGDRGLRNEQFF,TGTGCCAGCAGCTTGGGGGACAGGGGGCTAAGAAATGAGCAGTTCTTC
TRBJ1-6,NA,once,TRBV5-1,CASSLSQRDLSPLHF,TGCGCCAGCAGCTTGTCACAGCGGGATTTGTCACCCCTCCACTTT
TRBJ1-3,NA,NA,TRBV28,CASSLGGDPYSGNTIYF,TGTGCCAGCAGTTTAGGGGGGGACCCCTACTCTGGAAACACCATATATTTT
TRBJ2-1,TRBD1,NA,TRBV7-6,CASSPLQGDGTNEQFF,TGTGCCAGCAGCCCACTACAGGGGGACGGTACCAATGAGCAGTTCTTC
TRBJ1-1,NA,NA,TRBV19,CASSTGPEAFF,TGTGCCAGTAGTACTGGGCCTGAAGCTTTCTTT
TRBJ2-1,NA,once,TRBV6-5,CASSYSGGTNEQFF,TGTGCCAGCAGTTACTCAGGCGGTACCAATGAGCAGTTCTTC
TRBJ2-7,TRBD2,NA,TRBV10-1,CASSEFRASGESYEQYF,TGCGCCAGCAGTGAGTTCAGGGCTAGCGGAGAATCCTACGAGCAGTACTTC
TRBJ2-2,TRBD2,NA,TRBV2,CASTPGLAGVGGELFF,TGTGCCAGCACCCCGGGACTAGCGGGAGTGGGCGGGGAGCTGTTTTTT
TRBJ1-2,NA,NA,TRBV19,CASSIEIQGRGYTF,TGTGCCAGTAGTATTGAGATACAGGGAAGAGGCTACACCTTC
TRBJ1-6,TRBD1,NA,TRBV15,CATSRGIGGTGNPYNSPLHF,TGTGCCACCAGCAGAGGGATCGGGGGGACAGGGAACCCCTATAATTCACCCCTCCACTTT
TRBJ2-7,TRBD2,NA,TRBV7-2,CASSPSGGVSYEQYF,TGTGCCAGCTCCCCCAGCGGGGGGGTGTCCTACGAGCAGTACTTC
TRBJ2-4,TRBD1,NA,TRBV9,CASSVGTGGNIQYF,TGTGCCAGCAGCGTAGGGACAGGGGGAAACATTCAGTACTTC
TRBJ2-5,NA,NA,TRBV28,CASSMIGALRQETQYF,TGTGCCAGCAGTATGATAGGGGCTTTGCGCCAAGAGACCCAGTACTTC
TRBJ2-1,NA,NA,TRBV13,CASSPDSPARGQFF,TGTGCCAGCAGCCCGGACAGCCCAGCTAGGGGGCAGTTCTTC
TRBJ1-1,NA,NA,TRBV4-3,CASSPAALGGTEAFF,TGCGCCAGCAGCCCGGCGGCGTTAGGTGGCACTGAAGCTTTCTTT
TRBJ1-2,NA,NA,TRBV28,CASSYAGQILYGYTF,TGTGCCAGCAGCTACGCCGGACAGATCCTCTATGGCTACACCTTC
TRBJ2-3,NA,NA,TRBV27,CASRTRDSRKPDTQYF,TGTGCCAGCAGGACCCGGGACTCTCGGAAGCCAGATACGCAGTATTTT
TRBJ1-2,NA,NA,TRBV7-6,CASSWGGGYTF,TGTGCCAGCAGCTGGGGGGGTGGCTACACCTTC
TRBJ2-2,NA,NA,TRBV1,CTSSQGNQGLTAITGELFF,TGCACCAGCAGCCAAGGGAATCAGGGACTCACGGCGATCACCGGGGAGCTGTTTTTT
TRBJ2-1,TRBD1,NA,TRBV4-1,CASSQNRDRAYNEQFF,TGCGCCAGCAGCCAAAACCGGGACAGGGCCTACAATGAGCAGTTCTTC
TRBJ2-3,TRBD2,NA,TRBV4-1,CASSRPGTSPRTDTQYF,TGCGCCAGCAGCCGTCCCGGGACTAGCCCCCGCACAGATACGCAGTATTTT
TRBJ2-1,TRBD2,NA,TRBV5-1,CASSLAGGFSYNEQFF,TGCGCCAGCAGCTTGGCGGGGGGGTTCTCCTACAATGAGCAGTTCTTC
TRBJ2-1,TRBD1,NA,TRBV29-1,CSAGQARNEQFF,TGCAGCGCGGGACAGGCGAGGAATGAGCAGTTCTTC
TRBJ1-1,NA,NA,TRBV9,CASSVEGRVNTEAFF,TGTGCCAGCAGCGTAGAGGGGAGGGTGAACACTGAAGCTTTCTTT
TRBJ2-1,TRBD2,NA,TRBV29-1,CSVTGLADDEQFF,TGCAGCGTCACGGGACTAGCGGATGATGAGCAGTTCTTC
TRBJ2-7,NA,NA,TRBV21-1,CASSRTGTGMGEQYF,TGTGCCAGCAGCAGGACCGGGACAGGGATGGGTGAGCAGTACTTC
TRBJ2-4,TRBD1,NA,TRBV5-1,CASSLGQENIQYF,TGCGCCAGCAGCTTAGGACAGGAAAACATTCAGTACTTC
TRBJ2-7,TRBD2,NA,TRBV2,CASRAGYEQYF,TGTGCCAGCCGAGCGGGGTACGAGCAGTACTTC